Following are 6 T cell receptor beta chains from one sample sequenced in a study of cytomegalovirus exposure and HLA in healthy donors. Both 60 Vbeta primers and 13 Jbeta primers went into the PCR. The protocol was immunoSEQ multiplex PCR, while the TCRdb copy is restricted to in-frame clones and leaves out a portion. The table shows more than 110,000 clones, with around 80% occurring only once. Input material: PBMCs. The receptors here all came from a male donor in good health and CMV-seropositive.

CDR3 DNA: TGTGCCAGCAGTTTACTCGGACAGGGGAGCCGCTCACCCCTCCACTTT. Translating gives CASSLLGQGSRSPLHF. The chain is built from TRBV27 and TRBJ1-6; 9 bases align to TRBD1. The V and J ends lost 2 bases and 10 bases, in that order; junction bases with no gene match: 9. The CDR3 length is 16 residues. Per the germline V gene, CDR1 is MNHEY and CDR2 is SMNVEV (reference sequence).

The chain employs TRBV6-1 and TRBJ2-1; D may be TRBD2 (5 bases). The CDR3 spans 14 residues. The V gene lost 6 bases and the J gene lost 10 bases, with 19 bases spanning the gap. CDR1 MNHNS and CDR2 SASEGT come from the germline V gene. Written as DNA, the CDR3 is TGTGCCAGCAGCCCTGGAGGAGGCGGATTAGAGCAGTTCTTC. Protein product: CASSPGGGGLEQFF.

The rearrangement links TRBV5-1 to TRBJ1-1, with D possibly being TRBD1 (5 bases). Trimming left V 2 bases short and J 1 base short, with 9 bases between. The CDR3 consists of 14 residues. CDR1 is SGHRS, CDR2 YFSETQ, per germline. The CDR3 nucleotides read TGCGCCAGCAGCTTTACCGGACAGAACACTGAAGCTTTCTTT. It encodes CASSFTGQNTEAFF.

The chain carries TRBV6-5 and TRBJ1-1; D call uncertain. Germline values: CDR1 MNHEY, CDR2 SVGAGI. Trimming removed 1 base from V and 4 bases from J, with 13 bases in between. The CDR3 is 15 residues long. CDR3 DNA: TGTGCCAGCAGTTACTTGACGGACTTTGGCACTGAAGCTTTCTTT. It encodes CASSYLTDFGTEAFF.

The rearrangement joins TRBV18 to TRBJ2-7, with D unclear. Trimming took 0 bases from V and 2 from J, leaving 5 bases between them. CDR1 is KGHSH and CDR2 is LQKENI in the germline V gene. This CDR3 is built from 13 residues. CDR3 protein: CASSPPSAYEQYF. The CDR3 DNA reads TGTGCCAGCTCACCACCCTCTGCCTACGAGCAGTACTTC.

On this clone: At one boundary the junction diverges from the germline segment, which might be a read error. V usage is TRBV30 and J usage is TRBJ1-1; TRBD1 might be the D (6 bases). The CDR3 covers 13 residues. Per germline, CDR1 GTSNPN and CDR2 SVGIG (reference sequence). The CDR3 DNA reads TGTGCCTGGCAAGGAGGGGGGGACTTAAGCGGGACCTTT. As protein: CAWQGGGDLSGTF.